This TCR beta chain was captured by sequencing in a study of T cell responses to AZD1222 COVID-19 vaccine. Overall study context: Whether given at about 4 or about 12 weeks, second doses were pooled. Notes on the study in general: Repertoire sampling was restricted to post-peak T cell response timepoints. Mostly white British, mostly female donors; authors suggested clonal diversity may be underestimated. As reported, nearly half of all spike-specific TCRs target variant regions that are unmutated.

Trimming took 3 bases from V and 7 from J, leaving 9 bases between them. The CDR3 sequence is 12 residues long. Germline CDR1 is MNHEY and CDR2 is SMNVEV (reference sequence). This clone came up a few times. As yet, its antigen is unknown. Sequenced by immunoSEQ multiplex PCR; TCRdb stores in-frame clones only, minus some. The sample holds roughly 120,000 clones, around 85% seen once. Sequenced material: peripheral blood, taken on day 0 of AZD1222 vaccination. This TCR was sampled from an adult in good health. The gene calls are TRBV27 and TRBJ1-1, with a weak D call TRBD1 (5 bases). CDR3 in amino acids: CASSFRGGEAFF. DNA for the CDR3: TGTGCCAGCAGTTTTCGGGGCGGTGAAGCTTTCTTT.